A single sample gave rise to the 9 T cell receptor beta chains below, sequenced in a study of beta chain features in type 1 diabetes. The antigens these receptors bind are not known. Findings of the study overall: When Type 1 diabetes patients were examined, their TCRB CDR3s proved moderately but significantly shorter in all four CD4+ subsets.

cDNA synthesis used the whole RNA isolate, giving expressed TCRB sequences. Profiled with immunoSEQ multiplex PCR; TCRdb holds only in-frame clones, not every one. The sample lists about 370,000 clones; around 10% were seen once. Sequencing was done on a sample of central memory CD4+ T cells from blood. These TCRs come from a man aged 25 to 40 with type 1 diabetes.

The chain is built from TRBV2 and TRBJ2-3, with 7 positions matching TRBD1. The length of the CDR3 is 13 residues. The trim removed 7 bases at V and 1 base at J, leaving 2 bases unmatched. From germline, CDR1 is SNHLY and CDR2 FYNNEI. The CDR3 DNA is TGTGCCAGCACCGGGACAGGCACAGATACGCAGTATTTT. Protein: CASTGTGTDTQYF.

The table lists this clone with a few counts. The gene calls are TRBV18 and TRBJ1-1; 9 bases map to TRBD1. The V gene's germline CDR1 is KGHSH and CDR2 LQKENI. Trimming removed 3 bases from V and 5 bases from J; junction bases left unmatched: 7. The CDR3 runs 15 residues. The DNA for the CDR3 is TGTGCCAGCTCACCGGTTTGGACAGGGGAAACTGAAGCTTTCTTT. Translating gives CASSPVWTGETEAFF.

The V and J genes are TRBV5-1 and TRBJ2-7; D tentatively reads TRBD1 or TRBD2 (5 bases each). The CDR3 totals 13 residues. The germline V and J ends were trimmed by 0 bases and 9 bases, with 13 bases remaining between them. CDR1 SGHRS and CDR2 YFSETQ come from the germline V gene. As DNA, the CDR3 is TGCGCCAGCAGCTTGGGGGACGGCGGAATGCAGTACTTC. Translation: CASSLGDGGMQYF.

CDR3 protein: CASSRKPRQETQYF. The CDR3 coding sequence is TGTGCCAGCAGCCGTAAACCTAGGCAAGAGACCCAGTACTTC. The V and J genes are TRBV27 and TRBJ2-5; the D is unclear. Trimming took off 6 bases at V and 2 bases at J, with 13 bases between the two ends. Per the germline V gene, CDR1 is MNHEY and CDR2 is SMNVEV (reference sequence). This CDR3 contains 14 residues.

This clone has a handful of counts. The germline gene is not matched at one end of the junction; a read error may be the cause. The genes are TRBV7-7 and TRBJ2-7; D ambiguous. The CDR3 has 13 residues. Germline CDR1 SSHAT, CDR2 FNYEAQ (reference sequence). CDR3 sequence reads: CASSLAESGEQYF. For the CDR3, the DNA is TGTGCTAGCAGCTTAGCCGAGTCGGGCGAGCAGTACTTC.

This clone appeared a few times. The chain joins TRBV9 to TRBJ2-3; TRBD1 matches 7 bases. The germline V gene encodes CDR1 SGDLS and CDR2 YYNGEE. V shed 7 bases, J shed 4 bases, and the junction held 9 bases outside the gene matches. This CDR3 contains 14 residues. CDR3 region: CASGTTGSADTQYF. The CDR3 nucleotides read TGTGCCAGCGGAACGACAGGGTCGGCAGATACGCAGTATTTT.

The rearrangement links TRBV6-5 to TRBJ2-3; D is ambiguous. V was cut by 2 bases and J by 7 bases, with 4 bases left in between. The CDR3 runs to 11 residues. The V gene's germline CDR1 is MNHEY and CDR2 SVGAGI. The CDR3 DNA reads as TGTGCCAGCAGTTACGGGAATACGCAGTATTTT. It is translated as CASSYGNTQYF.

There are many counts of this clone. In DNA form, the CDR3 reads TGTGCCAGCAGGGAGATGGGGGGGACTAATGAAAAACTGTTTTTT. Its protein product is CASREMGGTNEKLFF. The chain carries TRBV6-1 and TRBJ1-4, with a weak D call TRBD1 (5 bases). CDR1 MNHNS and CDR2 SASEGT come from the germline V gene. This CDR3 spans 15 amino acids. V lost 6 bases to trimming and J lost 2 bases, with 13 bases between them.

Regarding this clone: One end of the junction does not line up with germline, which may come from a read error. This chain's CDR3 is CASSQDGPGGPKTDTQYF. The CDR3 DNA sequence: TGCGCCAGCAGCCAAGATGGGCCGGGAGGGCCAAAGACAGATACGCAGTATTTT. The V call is TRBV5-4, the J call TRBJ2-3; 8 bases map to TRBD2. The length of the CDR3 is 18 residues. Germline V gene lookup returns CDR1 SGHNT and CDR2 YYREEE (reference sequence).